These 8 T cell receptor beta chains originate from one sample sequenced in a study of shared clonotypes between healthy human individuals. Terminally differentiated effector memory CD45RA+ cells were excluded from the naive CD8 cells, which were CD45RO-negative and positively selected for CCR7. This table comes from immunoSEQ multiplex PCR, and its TCRdb copy is limited to in-frame clones, with some not included. The sample carries around 2,000,000 clones, roughly 95% recorded once. Input material: naive CD8+ T cells sorted from blood. The receptors originated from a young man in good health.

The chain combines TRBV6-5 with TRBJ2-2; the D is unclear. With 2 bases removed from V and 3 bases from J, the gap between germline ends came to 7 bases. The germline V gene has CDR1 MNHEY and CDR2 SVGAGI. This CDR3 has 14 amino acids. The CDR3 region is CASSYTIDTGELFF. CDR3 DNA: TGTGCCAGCAGTTACACAATCGACACCGGGGAGCTGTTTTTT.

V is TRBV9 and J is TRBJ1-5; TRBD1 might be the D (5 bases). Germline V CDR1 and CDR2: SGDLS, YYNGEE. The CDR3 is made up of 15 amino acids. Deletions cut 3 bases from V and 0 bases from J, with 10 bases between. CDR3 DNA: TGTGCCAGCAGCGCCGGGGGATATAGCAATCAGCCCCAGCATTTT. Translated, it gives CASSAGGYSNQPQHF. The full variable domain, with the rest looked up from reference TRBV9 and TRBJ1-5, is DSGVTQTPKHLITATGQRVTLRCSPRSGDLSVYWYQQSLDQGLQFLIQYYNGEERAKGNILERFSAQQFPDLHSELNLSSLELGDSALYFCASSAGGYSNQPQHFGDGTRLSIL.

A note on this clone: An end of the junction does not agree with germline; a read error may underlie this. The chain carries TRBV27 and TRBJ2-5; 9 positions match TRBD1. This CDR3 has 15 amino acids. Per germline, CDR1 MNHEY and CDR2 SMNVEV (reference sequence). The CDR3 region is CASSISQGAEETQYF. The DNA for the CDR3 is TGTGCCAGCAGTATATCACAGGGGGCGGAAGAGACCCAGTACTTC.

This chain links TRBV7-9 with TRBJ2-3, with 8 bases fitting TRBD2. The V gene end was trimmed by 3 bases and the J gene end by 5 bases; junction bases not matched to a gene: 7. The CDR3 consists of 15 residues. The V gene's germline CDR1 is SEHNR and CDR2 FQNEAQ (reference sequence). The CDR3 coding sequence is TGTGCCAGCAGCTTTATACGGGGGGGCTTAGATACGCAGTATTTT. Translation gives CASSFIRGGLDTQYF.

The chain carries TRBV5-4 and TRBJ2-5; D uncertain. V was pared by 4 bases and J by 4 bases, with 14 bases between. The CDR3 spans 14 residues. Per germline, CDR1 SGHNT and CDR2 YYREEE (reference sequence). The chain's CDR3 is CASSLENPGETQYF. The CDR3 DNA reads as TGTGCCAGCAGCCTGGAGAATCCCGGAGAGACCCAGTACTTC.

The chain is built from TRBV9 and TRBJ2-2, with 14 bases aligning to TRBD2. Losses at the gene ends were 0 bases for V and 4 bases for J; bases not matched to a gene: 8. Looked up from germline, CDR1 is SGDLS and CDR2 is YYNGEE. The CDR3 runs 19 residues. CDR3 bases: TGTGCCAGCAGCGTAGACCCGGGACTAGCGGGGGCGACCACCGGGGAGCTGTTTTTT. Protein sequence: CASSVDPGLAGATTGELFF. Filled out from reference TRBV9 and TRBJ2-2, the complete variable domain reads DSGVTQTPKHLITATGQRVTLRCSPRSGDLSVYWYQQSLDQGLQFLIQYYNGEERAKGNILERFSAQQFPDLHSELNLSSLELGDSALYFCASSVDPGLAGATTGELFFGEGSRLTVL.

V usage is TRBV28 and J usage is TRBJ2-5; no definite D call. CDR3 length equals 13 residues. Trimming took off 2 bases at V and 3 bases at J, with 7 bases between the two ends. CDR1 and CDR2 (germline): MDHEN, SYDVKM. CDR3 loop: CASSLRQEETQYF. The CDR3 DNA reads as TGTGCCAGCAGTTTACGGCAGGAAGAGACCCAGTACTTC. Based on the CDR3 plus reference TRBV28 and TRBJ2-5, the full variable domain is DVKVTQSSRYLVKRTGEKVFLECVQDMDHENMFWYRQDPGLGLRLIYFSYDVKMKEKGDIPEGYSVSREKKERFSLILESASTNQTSMYLCASSLRQEETQYFGPGTRLLVL.

The rearrangement joins TRBV6-5 to TRBJ2-5, with D perhaps being TRBD1 or TRBD2 (5 bases each). V lost 0 bases to trimming and J lost 1 base, with 12 bases between them. The CDR3 has 16 residues. The germline V gene has CDR1 MNHEY and CDR2 SVGAGI. The CDR3 sequence is CASSYSSEGLQETQYF. The CDR3 DNA reads as TGTGCCAGCAGTTACTCTTCAGAGGGGCTCCAAGAGACCCAGTACTTC.